The 14 T cell receptor beta chains below were found in one sample sequenced in a study of OX40 agonist ivuxolimab in advanced cancers. The assay was immunoSEQ multiplex PCR, and TCRdb's table has in-frame clones only and misses some. The sample lists 60,000 to 85,000 clones, around nine tenths occurring once. Sequenced material: CD4+ or CD8+ T cells sorted from blood, taken in a trial of the OX40 agonist ivuxolimab. The receptors were gathered from an adult with an advanced solid tumor such as melanoma, head and neck, liver or kidney cancer.

The rearrangement links TRBV10-3 to TRBJ1-2; D is unclear. Germline assignment: CDR1 ENHRY and CDR2 SYGVKD. There are 14 residues in the CDR3. Deletions cut 4 bases from V and 8 bases from J, with 17 bases between. CDR3: CAISATTGKEGYTF. CDR3 coding DNA: TGTGCCATCAGTGCCACGACGGGGAAGGAGGGCTACACCTTC.

This clone was seen a single time. V and J are TRBV6-9 and TRBJ1-5; D unclear. The V end lost 6 bases, the J end lost 8 bases, and 8 bases lay between the germline ends. The CDR3 contains 11 residues. Germline loops: CDR1 MNHGY, CDR2 SVAAGI. Here the CDR3 reads CASSTPEPQHF. As DNA, the CDR3 is TGTGCCAGCAGCACCCCCGAGCCCCAGCATTTT.

As concerns this clone: Other DNA sequences in the sample encode the same CDR3. The chain recombines TRBV29-1 with TRBJ2-3; D perhaps matches TRBD1 (5 bases). Looked up from germline, CDR1 is SQVTM and CDR2 is ANQGSEA. The germline V and J ends were trimmed by 4 bases and 5 bases, with 10 bases remaining between them. The CDR3 sequence is 12 residues long. CDR3 loop: CSVGQGGDTQYF. The CDR3 DNA is TGCAGCGTTGGGCAGGGTGGAGATACGCAGTATTTT.

The J gene is TRBJ2-1, the V gene TRBV10-2; 10 bases match TRBD2. Germline V CDR1 and CDR2: WSHSY, SAAADI. CDR3 size: 17 residues. The trim removed 6 bases at V and 0 bases at J, leaving 8 bases unmatched. The CDR3 nucleotides are TGCGCCAGCAGGGGAGCGGGGGGGCCCGGCTCCTACAATGAGCAGTTCTTC. Translation gives CASRGAGGPGSYNEQFF.

The gene calls are TRBV18 and TRBJ2-1; TRBD1 matches at 9 bases. This CDR3 is 15 amino acids long. J gave up 6 bases and V 3 bases, and 6 bases lay outside the gene matches. In germline, CDR1 is KGHSH, CDR2 LQKENI. CDR3 residues: CASSPGTGFANEQFF. The CDR3 bases are TGTGCCAGCTCACCCGGGACAGGGTTCGCCAATGAGCAGTTCTTC.

The V gene is TRBV7-8, the J gene TRBJ1-3; D possibly corresponds to TRBD1 (5 bases). V lost 0 bases and J lost 2, with 11 bases in between. This CDR3 is 16 amino acids long. Germline V gives CDR1 SGHVS, CDR2 FQNEAQ. In DNA form, the CDR3 reads TGTGCCAGCAGCTTAGCGGGAGACAGAACTGGAAACACCATATATTTT. It translates to CASSLAGDRTGNTIYF.

The chain combines TRBV5-1 with TRBJ2-5; TRBD2 matches at 7 bases. Matching the DNA end better, TRBJ2-7 makes the J call doubtful. This CDR3 contains 15 residues. Germline loops: CDR1 SGHRS, CDR2 YFSETQ. The CDR3 DNA sequence: TGCGCCAGCAGCTTGGGCCCTAGCGGTTCCTACGAGCAGTACTTC. Its protein is CASSLGPSGSYEQYF.

The CDR3 nucleotides are TGCGCCAGCAGCGTCTTAGCGGGAGGGGACAATGAGCAGTTCTTC. Translation: CASSVLAGGDNEQFF. This sequence joins TRBV5-1 and TRBJ2-1, with 11 nucleotides matching TRBD2. After removal of 4 bases from V and 5 bases from J, the junction contained 5 bases not matched to a gene. CDR1 is SGHRS and CDR2 is YFSETQ in the germline V gene. The CDR3 is 15 residues long.

This chain joins TRBV6-5 and TRBJ1-1; TRBD1 might be the D (5 bases). Per germline, CDR1 MNHEY and CDR2 SVGAGI. V was pared by 6 bases and J by 6 bases, with 17 bases between. The CDR3 is made up of 14 amino acids. Here the CDR3 reads CASSQTGLFAEAFF. The CDR3 DNA reads TGTGCCAGCAGCCAAACAGGACTTTTTGCTGAAGCTTTCTTT.

In this sample, this clone turned up a few times. This rearrangement joins TRBV20-1 to TRBJ2-7; possible D gene TRBD2, 5 bases. Per the germline V gene, CDR1 is DFQATT and CDR2 is SNEGSKA (reference sequence). The CDR3 spans 11 residues. V was shortened by 1 base and J by 6 bases, with 7 bases between the two germline ends. The CDR3 bases are TGCAGTGCTAGAGGAGGGCGCGAGCAGTACTTC. It codes for CSARGGREQYF.

The chain employs TRBV5-4 and TRBJ2-3; perhaps TRBD1 as D (6 bases). Trimming pared 2 bases from V and 0 bases from J, leaving 13 bases between. This CDR3 is built from 16 residues. The germline V gene has CDR1 SGHNT and CDR2 YYREEE (reference sequence). CDR3: CASSLPGESSTDTQYF. The CDR3 DNA is TGTGCCAGCAGCTTACCAGGGGAGTCCAGCACAGATACGCAGTATTTT.

V gene TRBV19 combines with J gene TRBJ1-6; D perhaps matches TRBD1 (6 bases). V was clipped by 1 base and J by 10 bases, with 17 bases between them. The CDR3 is made up of 16 amino acids. Germline values: CDR1 LNHDA, CDR2 SQIVND (reference sequence). The CDR3 coding sequence is TGTGCCAGTAGTATAGGACAGGCGGGGGAGAGGTCACCCCTCCACTTT. Its protein product is CASSIGQAGERSPLHF. The full variable domain, rest sourced from reference TRBV19 and TRBJ1-6, is DGGITQSPKYLFRKEGQNVTLSCEQNLNHDAMYWYRQDPGQGLRLIYYSQIVNDFQKGDIAEGYSVSREKKESFPLTVTSAQKNPTAFYLCASSIGQAGERSPLHFGNGTRLTVT.

The CDR3 loop reads CATTTRGGNTEAFF. The DNA for the CDR3 is TGCGCCACCACCACCAGGGGTGGGAACACTGAAGCTTTCTTT. The chain carries TRBV5-1 and TRBJ1-1, with D possibly being TRBD1 (6 bases). Trimming took off 9 bases at V and 1 base at J, with 16 bases between the two ends. Germline loops: CDR1 SGHRS, CDR2 YFSETQ. This CDR3 has 14 amino acids.

This chain joins TRBV5-1 and TRBJ1-1; unclear D gene. The CDR3 extends over 13 amino acids. CDR1 is SGHRS, CDR2 YFSETQ, per germline. The V gene lost 2 bases and the J gene lost 1 base, with 6 bases spanning the gap. In DNA, the CDR3 is TGCGCCAGCAGCTTCGTGGGGAACACTGAAGCTTTCTTT. Translation gives CASSFVGNTEAFF.